The 14 T cell receptor beta chains listed next were all sequenced from one sample in a study of OX40 agonist ivuxolimab in advanced cancers. The data were produced by immunoSEQ multiplex PCR, yet TCRdb's version contains in-frame clones alone and is incomplete. The sample holds roughly 43,000 clones, 86% seen once. The material sequenced was CD4+ or CD8+ T cells sorted from blood, taken in a trial of the OX40 agonist ivuxolimab. These receptors were collected from an adult with an advanced solid tumor such as melanoma, head and neck, liver or kidney cancer.

The genes are TRBV6-1 and TRBJ2-5; tentatively, D is TRBD2 (6 bases). Between the trimmed V and J ends, which lost 4 bases and 5 bases, there was a span of 17 bases. CDR3 length: 15 amino acids. The germline CDR1 and CDR2 sequences are MNHNS and SASEGT. CDR3 DNA sequence: TGTGCCAGCAGTGGACCGGGACTTGGATCGGAGACCCAGTACTTC. It codes for CASSGPGLGSETQYF.

This sequence joins TRBV6-1 and TRBJ1-2, with a possible D match to TRBD1 (5 bases). The CDR3 consists of 15 residues. Germline V gene data show CDR1 as MNHNS and CDR2 as SASEGT. Trimming took 6 bases from V and 5 from J, leaving 19 bases between them. CDR3 DNA sequence: TGTGCCAGCAGGATAAGTTCGACGGGACCGTATGGCTACACCTTC. Its protein product is CASRISSTGPYGYTF.

This rearrangement joins TRBV7-9 to TRBJ1-2; unclear D gene. CDR1 and CDR2 from the germline V gene are SEHNR and FQNEAQ (reference sequence). V lost 0 bases and J 8 bases, leaving 10 bases between the germline ends. This CDR3 contains 13 residues. CDR3 sequence: CASSLAGALGYTF. CDR3 nucleotide sequence: TGTGCCAGCAGCTTAGCCGGTGCCTTGGGCTACACCTTC.

The V call is TRBV30, the J call TRBJ2-5, with 8 bases fitting TRBD2. V trimming: 1 base; J trimming: 1 base; junction bases outside the gene matches: 5. Germline lookup yields CDR1 GTSNPN and CDR2 SVGIG (reference sequence). There are 15 residues in the CDR3. CDR3 loop: CAWSETSVLQETQYF. CDR3 coding DNA: TGTGCCTGGAGTGAGACTAGCGTACTCCAAGAGACCCAGTACTTC. The complete variable domain, with remaining parts taken from reference TRBV30 and TRBJ2-5, reads SQTIHQWPATLVQPVGSPLSLECTVEGTSNPNLYWYRQAAGRGLQLLFYSVGIGQISSEVPQNLSASRPQDRQFILSSKKLLLSDSGFYLCAWSETSVLQETQYFGPGTRLLVL.

The chain uses TRBV10-2 and TRBJ1-5; D is undetermined. V lost 3 bases and J 4 bases, leaving 4 bases between the germline ends. Germline values: CDR1 WSHSY, CDR2 SAAADI. This CDR3 has 12 residues. The CDR3, as DNA: TGCGCCAGCAGTGAATTGAATCAGCCCCAGCATTTT. It encodes CASSELNQPQHF.

This chain uses TRBV6-5 with TRBJ1-2; D not resolved. V lost 5 bases to trimming and J lost 8 bases, with 6 bases between them. This CDR3 has 10 residues. Germline CDR1 is MNHEY and CDR2 is SVGAGI. The chain's CDR3 is CASSELGYTF. CDR3 nucleotides: TGTGCCAGCAGTGAACTGGGCTACACCTTC.

The rearrangement joins TRBV7-3 to TRBJ2-1, with 7 bases matching TRBD2. CDR3 length equals 14 residues. Germline lookup yields CDR1 SGHTA and CDR2 FQGTGA. After removal of 5 bases from V and 6 bases from J, the junction contained 7 bases not matched to a gene. The CDR3 DNA is TGTGCCAGCAGCGGCGGGACTACCCTCAATGAGCAGTTCTTC. Residues: CASSGGTTLNEQFF.

The CDR3 reads CASSSGLAGVPNEQFF. DNA for the CDR3: TGCGCCAGCAGCTCCGGACTAGCGGGAGTCCCCAATGAGCAGTTCTTC. The chain employs TRBV5-1 and TRBJ2-1, with TRBD2 matching over 13 bases. CDR3 size: 16 residues. J gave up 6 bases and V 3 bases, and 6 bases lay outside the gene matches. Per germline, CDR1 SGHRS and CDR2 YFSETQ.

The gene calls are TRBV5-6 and TRBJ1-5, with D perhaps TRBD1 (5 bases). Trimming left V 4 bases short and J 6 bases short, with 8 bases between. The CDR3 is made up of 12 amino acids. Germline CDR1 SGHDT, CDR2 YYEEEE. CDR3 in amino acids: CASSGTSQPQHF. DNA of the CDR3: TGTGCCAGCAGCGGGACGAGTCAGCCCCAGCATTTT.

This clone was recorded once. The chain has TRBV5-8 and TRBJ1-1; D ambiguous. The CDR3 is made up of 13 amino acids. Germline V gene lookup returns CDR1 SGHTS and CDR2 YDEGEE. V was pared by 1 base and J by 2 bases, with 6 bases between. The CDR3 is CASSLSENTEAFF. The CDR3 DNA is TGTGCCAGCAGCTTGAGTGAAAACACTGAAGCTTTCTTT.

The V gene is TRBV18, the J gene TRBJ1-1; TRBD1 agrees at 7 bases. CDR3 size: 15 residues. The V segment lost 0 bases and the J segment 7 bases; nucleotides outside the gene matches: 8. CDR1 and CDR2 (germline): KGHSH, LQKENI. The CDR3, as DNA: TGTGCCAGCTCACCACCGGTAGGGGGCCGAGGTGAAGCTTTCTTT. Protein product: CASSPPVGGRGEAFF. Full variable domain (rest looked up from reference TRBV18 and TRBJ1-1): NAGVMQNPRHLVRRRGQEARLRCSPMKGHSHVYWYRQLPEEGLKFMVYLQKENIIDESGMPKERFSAEFPKEGPSILRIQQVVRGDSAAYFCASSPPVGGRGEAFFGQGTRLTVV.

The gene calls are TRBV6-1 and TRBJ1-5; D perhaps matches TRBD1 (6 bases). Germline V gives CDR1 MNHNS, CDR2 SASEGT. This CDR3 is built from 16 residues. Trimming took off 0 bases at V and 2 bases at J, with 11 bases between the two ends. As DNA, the CDR3 is TGTGCCAGCAGTGAAGCGGGAGGGGGGGGCAATCAGCCCCAGCATTTT. This translates into CASSEAGGGGNQPQHF.

The V call is TRBV7-3, the J call TRBJ1-2, with 7 bases matching TRBD1. Germline V gives CDR1 SGHTA, CDR2 FQGTGA. This CDR3 region has 12 residues. The ends lost 5 bases at V and 8 bases at J; junction bases unmatched: 5. CDR3 bases: TGTGCCAGCAGCGAAACGGGACAGGGCTACACCTTC. This sequence encodes CASSETGQGYTF.

This chain joins TRBV29-1 and TRBJ2-7, with D maybe TRBD1 (6 bases). V dropped 4 bases and J dropped 4 bases, with 11 bases sitting between them. The germline V gene has CDR1 SQVTM and CDR2 ANQGSEA. The CDR3 is 12 residues long. The CDR3 here is CSVVQGSYEQYF. CDR3 coding DNA: TGCAGCGTTGTCCAGGGGAGTTACGAGCAGTACTTC.